Detailed here is one TCR beta chain. Antigen: not known. With 60 Vbeta and 13 Jbeta primers, the PCR was carried out. TCRdb's table, derived via immunoSEQ multiplex PCR, lists solely in-frame clones and lacks some. The sample shows around 64,000 clones, roughly 69% of them seen only once. This entry is derived from a study of cytomegalovirus exposure and HLA in healthy donors. Study outcomes and limitations: One later analysis reportedly identified an Asian-associated ancestry cluster that showed fewer N-insertions than the approximately 700-donor mean. One variant, a missense change in DCLRE1C, was linked in a later analysis to TCR beta V- and J-gene trimming. Upon later analysis, TCR association rates were observed to vary by HLA locus, being highest for DRB1 and lowest for HLA-C.

With 0 bases clipped from V and 8 bases from J, the junction kept 8 bases outside the gene matches. This CDR3 is built from 15 residues. Germline lookup yields CDR1 MNHEY and CDR2 SMNVEV (reference sequence). Source material: PBMCs. This chain links TRBV27 with TRBJ2-5; 8 bases line up with TRBD1. This receptor was taken from a woman aged 45 to 65 in good health and CMV-seronegative. In nucleotides, the CDR3 is TGTGCCAGCAGTTTATCGGCAGGGGGCCCCGGCACCCAGTACTTC. It is translated as CASSLSAGGPGTQYF.